This is a list of T cell receptor beta chains from one sample in a study of T cell repertoires in cytomegalovirus infection. TCRdb re-called the reads through MiXCR, storing one row per CDR3 protein. The sample lists some 450,000 distinct CDR3 sequences; about a third were seen once. Sequencing used PBMCs. The receptors shown here come from a human donor in good health (CMV status not recorded). Some clones in this sample may be carry-over from other donors' samples. Both conserved end residues are trimmed from each CDR3.

v_gene	j_gene	CDR3aa
TRBV2	TRBJ1-4	ASSEATRGTGEKLF
TRBV28	TRBJ1-2	ASSLGRKIYGYT
TRBV18	TRBJ2-7	ASSPAGGATYEQY
TRBV7-8	TRBJ1-2	ASSLTGIGYT
TRBV18	TRBJ2-7	ASSGAGGDEQY
TRBV7-2	TRBJ2-2	ASSSVNLNTGELF
TRBV28	TRBJ2-7	ASSSSGQVSYEQY
TRBV7-2	TRBJ2-2	ASSLGLKAGELF
TRBV6-6	TRBJ2-3	ASSYGASGGSPDTQY
TRBV10-3	TRBJ1-1	AISDPGASNTEAF
TRBV7-8	TRBJ2-3	ASSLDGGTPTDTQY
TRBV12-3/TRBV12-4	TRBJ2-1	ASSTLGLSSYNEQF
TRBV2	TRBJ2-2	ASSGWTGATGELF
TRBV6-1	TRBJ1-6	ASSEAADNSPLH
TRBV12-3/TRBV12-4	TRBJ2-7	ASSQQGNSYEQY
TRBV7-2	TRBJ2-5	ASSLAQGRGETQY
TRBV7-9	TRBJ1-3	ASSPDRGGNTIY
TRBV6-6	TRBJ2-3	ASSYSPRADTQY
TRBV20-1	TRBJ1-6	SAAPRQGPNSPLH
TRBV18	TRBJ2-2	ASSPVNRGKAGELF
TRBV7-8	TRBJ2-5	ASSWRQPQETQY
TRBV20-1	TRBJ2-7	SASSSGNHYEQY
TRBV6-1	TRBJ1-2	ASSSRGGENYGYT
TRBV7-8	TRBJ2-4	ASSLGDRVDIQY
TRBV19	TRBJ2-1	ASTERGDNEQF
TRBV7-6	TRBJ2-1	ASSLGSPAAHNEQF
TRBV19	TRBJ1-1	ASSSAGFTEAF
TRBV7-2	TRBJ2-7	ASSLSVAGGIGYEQY
TRBV29-1	TRBJ2-6	SVSMRSEGANVLT
TRBV20-1	TRBJ2-5	SATIDHQETQY
TRBV13	TRBJ1-4	ASSSAGTGIEKLF
TRBV29-1	TRBJ2-1	SVAQGGGNEQF
TRBV7-8	TRBJ1-5	ASSLGSFLVSNQPQH
TRBV12-3/TRBV12-4	TRBJ1-6	ASSETVTLMPLH
TRBV12-3/TRBV12-4	TRBJ2-3	ASSTGLAGGVDTQY
TRBV12-3/TRBV12-4	TRBJ2-6	ASRKTGSSGANVLT
TRBV4-1	TRBJ2-7	ASSQDSLNNFYEQY
TRBV5-5	TRBJ1-1	ASSLSLSGLTEAF
TRBV7-4	TRBJ1-1	ASSLEGTGWTEAF
TRBV6-1	TRBJ1-5	ASSSEDRGNQPQH
TRBV25-1	TRBJ1-3	ASSDRGPPGNTIY
TRBV7-3	TRBJ1-3	ASSLNAEAGNTIY
TRBV6-2/TRBV6-3	TRBJ2-1	ASRYSGGANEQF
TRBV15	TRBJ2-1	ATSRGRTSSYNEQF
TRBV29-1	TRBJ1-4	SVRAGTGDEKLF
TRBV27	TRBJ1-5	ASSLIPGGPNQPQH
TRBV10-2	TRBJ1-2	ASTGTGSYGYT
TRBV5-1	TRBJ2-1	ASSYKLTGPNEQF
TRBV4-3	TRBJ2-7	ASSQRRGWGALYEQY
TRBV6-1	TRBJ2-7	ASMATGAYEQY
TRBV2	TRBJ1-2	ASRETITKPNYGYT
TRBV7-6	TRBJ1-1	ASSTGQGYTEAF